A single sample is the source of the 28 T cell receptor beta chains below, sequenced in a study of CD8+ T cells in alopecia areata. RNA was isolated and reverse transcribed to cDNA, the sequencing template. The method was immunoSEQ multiplex PCR; TCRdb's version includes in-frame clones alone and lacks a portion of them. The sample consists of roughly 120,000 clones, around 61% of them appearing once. Sequencing used CD4+ T cells sorted from blood. The receptor source for this set is a human donor in good health.

The V and J genes are TRBV30 and TRBJ2-7; a weak D match, TRBD2 (6 bases). The length of the CDR3 is 14 residues. The germline V and J ends were trimmed by 0 bases and 3 bases, with 12 bases remaining between them. In germline, CDR1 is GTSNPN, CDR2 SVGIG (reference sequence). The CDR3 is CAWSVPGAGYEQYF. In nucleotides, the CDR3 is TGTGCCTGGAGTGTACCGGGAGCGGGCTACGAGCAGTACTTC.

This chain links TRBV12-5 with TRBJ2-5; D perhaps matches TRBD2 (6 bases). Germline CDR1 is LGHNT and CDR2 is FRNRAP. V shed 7 bases and J shed 1 base, with 16 bases lying between them. The CDR3 loop spans 15 amino acids. DNA for the CDR3: TGTGCTAGTGCTTACGGAGGGCGCGGCCAAGAGACCCAGTACTTC. Translating gives CASAYGGRGQETQYF.

This chain connects TRBV2 to TRBJ2-3; 8 nucleotides line up with TRBD2. The CDR3 consists of 16 residues. J gave up 0 bases and V 8 bases, and 10 bases lay outside the gene matches. CDR1 and CDR2 from the germline V gene are SNHLY and FYNNEI. This CDR3 is CASLSGEAPSTDTQYF. CDR3 coding DNA: TGTGCCAGCCTTAGCGGGGAAGCCCCGAGCACAGATACGCAGTATTTT. Together with reference TRBV2 and TRBJ2-3, the CDR3 gives the full variable domain: EPEVTQTPSHQVTQMGQEVILRCVPISNHLYFYWYRQILGQKVEFLVSFYNNEISEKSEIFDDQFSVERPDGSNFTLKIRSTKLEDSAMYFCASLSGEAPSTDTQYFGPGTRLTVL.

Judged by abundance, this clone is medium-sized (0.01 to 0.1%). The chain links TRBV23-1 to TRBJ1-2; 7 bases line up with TRBD1. TRBV23-1 is assigned to the ORF class and has an uncertain function. The CDR3 consists of 14 residues. J gave up 5 bases and V 8 bases, and 11 bases lay outside the gene matches. This CDR3 reads CASPRGAGTYGYTF. In nucleotides, the CDR3 is TGCGCCAGCCCCAGGGGGGCAGGGACTTATGGCTACACCTTC.

The chain links TRBV29-1 to TRBJ2-7, with a tentative D call TRBD1 (6 bases). CDR3 length: 14 amino acids. Trimming removed 7 bases from V and 3 bases from J, with 19 bases in between. Germline-derived CDR1 and CDR2 are SQVTM and ANQGSEA. CDR3 protein: CSARPGQGGYEQYF. The CDR3 coding sequence is TGCAGCGCACGACCGGGACAAGGGGGCTACGAGCAGTACTTC.

The chain has TRBV4-1 and TRBJ2-5, with D unresolved. The CDR3 consists of 15 residues. V dropped 0 bases and J dropped 7 bases, with 15 bases sitting between them. Germline values: CDR1 MGHRA, CDR2 YSYEKL. This CDR3 is CASSQDPNSWGTQYF. The DNA for the CDR3 is TGCGCCAGCAGCCAAGATCCCAACTCCTGGGGGACCCAGTACTTC.

This clone was seen a few times. The gene calls are TRBV29-1 and TRBJ2-5; no clear D gene. The germline V gene has CDR1 SQVTM and CDR2 ANQGSEA. Deletions cut 3 bases from V and 1 base from J, with 9 bases between. The CDR3 has 13 residues. The CDR3 region is CSVESPPQETQYF. CDR3 nucleotide sequence: TGCAGCGTTGAGAGTCCTCCCCAAGAGACCCAGTACTTC.

In its sample, this clone was seen once. The chain recombines TRBV5-1 with TRBJ2-7, with 7 positions matching TRBD2. The CDR3 contains 13 residues. Germline V lookup: CDR1 SGHRS, CDR2 YFSETQ. V lost 6 bases to trimming and J lost 4 bases; unmatched junction nucleotides: 7. The CDR3 sequence is CASNREADYEQYF. CDR3 in DNA: TGCGCCAGCAACCGGGAGGCTGATTACGAGCAGTACTTC.

The chain combines TRBV7-9 with TRBJ2-4; D may match TRBD1 or TRBD2 (5 bases each). Germline V lookup: CDR1 SEHNR, CDR2 FQNEAQ (reference sequence). Trimming took 4 bases from V and 8 from J, leaving 12 bases between them. The CDR3 sequence is 13 residues long. The CDR3 DNA reads TGTGCCAGCAGCTCCGGGACGGCGTACATTCAGTACTTC. Its protein product is CASSSGTAYIQYF. The variable domain in full, completed from reference TRBV7-9 and TRBJ2-4, reads DTGVSQNPRHKITKRGQNVTFRCDPISEHNRLYWYRQTLGQGPEFLTYFQNEAQLEKSRLLSDRFSAERPKGSFSTLEIQRTEQGDSAMYLCASSSGTAYIQYFGAGTRLSVL.

The V gene is TRBV15, the J gene TRBJ2-5, with TRBD2 identical over 9 bases. Germline V CDR1 and CDR2: LNHNV, YYDKDF (reference sequence). J gave up 5 bases and V 1 base, and 8 bases lay outside the gene matches. The CDR3 runs 16 residues. CDR3 in amino acids: CATSRGGLAQGETQYF. The DNA of the CDR3 is TGTGCCACCAGCAGAGGAGGACTAGCGCAGGGGGAGACCCAGTACTTC.

CDR3 nucleotide sequence: TGTGCCAGCAGCTCCGGGACAGGGCGGCTTGCAGATACGCAGTATTTT. It yields the protein CASSSGTGRLADTQYF. J is TRBJ2-3 and V is TRBV5-6; 9 nucleotides agree with TRBD1. The CDR3 totals 16 residues. Germline loops: CDR1 SGHDT, CDR2 YYEEEE. The V gene end was trimmed by 3 bases and the J gene end by 4 bases; junction bases not matched to a gene: 9.

The V gene is TRBV28, the J gene TRBJ2-5; D might be TRBD2 (6 bases). The ends were cut back, 3 bases at V and 1 base at J, with 12 bases in the middle. In germline, CDR1 is MDHEN, CDR2 SYDVKM. This CDR3 is 15 amino acids long. CDR3 DNA: TGTGCCAGCAGTTTGGTGGGGGGAGGCCAAGAGACCCAGTACTTC. Its translation is CASSLVGGGQETQYF.

This chain connects TRBV29-1 to TRBJ2-3; D is unresolved. The V gene's germline CDR1 is SQVTM and CDR2 ANQGSEA. V lost 6 bases and J lost 1, with 14 bases in between. The CDR3 has 14 amino acids. CDR3 sequence reads: CSVTSSLGTDTQYF. The CDR3 coding sequence is TGCAGCGTCACCTCTTCCCTAGGCACAGATACGCAGTATTTT.

The rearrangement joins TRBV7-9 to TRBJ1-6, with a weak D call TRBD1 (6 bases). Trimming left V 7 bases short and J 8 bases short, with 15 bases between. The CDR3 is 14 residues long. The germline V gene has CDR1 SEHNR and CDR2 FQNEAQ (reference sequence). CDR3 nucleotides: TGTGCCAGCATTGAGGGGGGGCGAGATTCACCCCTCCACTTT. This codes for CASIEGGRDSPLHF.

This chain connects TRBV30 to TRBJ2-5; 7 bases match TRBD2. The CDR3 is 14 residues long. V gave up 0 bases and J gave up 2 bases; unmatched junction bases: 3. Germline CDR1 GTSNPN, CDR2 SVGIG (reference sequence). The CDR3 is CAWSVWGLQETQYF. The CDR3 DNA follows: TGTGCCTGGAGTGTCTGGGGACTACAAGAGACCCAGTACTTC.

The chain employs TRBV5-6 and TRBJ1-4; D ambiguous. With 2 bases removed from V and 0 bases from J, the gap between germline ends came to 8 bases. The CDR3 spans 15 residues. Germline V gene sequence: CDR1 SGHDT, CDR2 YYEEEE. CDR3 residues: CASSFYETTNEKLFF. Here the CDR3 DNA reads TGTGCCAGCAGCTTTTATGAGACAACTAATGAAAAACTGTTTTTT.

The chain couples TRBV5-4 to TRBJ1-1; maybe TRBD1 (5 bases). The germline CDR1 and CDR2 sequences are SGHNT and YYREEE (reference sequence). With 1 base removed from V and 4 bases from J, the gap between germline ends came to 14 bases. The CDR3 totals 15 residues. CDR3 nucleotide sequence: TGTGCCAGCAGCTTGTTTGCACCGAGGGGCACTGAAGCTTTCTTT. Protein product: CASSLFAPRGTEAFF.

The chain combines TRBV29-1 with TRBJ2-7, with unresolved D. The CDR3 consists of 11 residues. CDR1 is SQVTM, CDR2 ANQGSEA, per germline. Deletions cut 7 bases from V and 1 base from J, with 8 bases between. CDR3 coding DNA: TGCAGCGCCGTAGAGTCCTACGAGCAGTACTTC. This encodes CSAVESYEQYF.

This clone occurred once. This chain links TRBV28 with TRBJ1-5, with D possibly matching TRBD1 (5 bases). This CDR3 has 16 amino acids. Looked up from germline, CDR1 is MDHEN and CDR2 is SYDVKM. V was shortened by 2 bases and J by 2 bases, with 13 bases between the two germline ends. The CDR3 bases are TGTGCCAGCAGTTTAATCAGCCCGGGGGGCAATCAGCCCCAGCATTTT. Translating it yields CASSLISPGGNQPQHF.

This clone was found a few times. The CDR3 sequence: CASSRAIAGGPGEQFF. For the CDR3, the DNA is TGCGCCAGCAGCCGAGCCATAGCGGGGGGGCCGGGTGAGCAGTTCTTC. The chain links TRBV4-1 to TRBJ2-1; 11 bases line up with TRBD2. CDR3 length: 16 residues. CDR1 is MGHRA, CDR2 YSYEKL, per germline. V was pared by 4 bases and J by 9 bases, with 11 bases of the junction left unmatched.

V usage is TRBV9 and J usage is TRBJ2-6, with 7 positions matching TRBD1. The V segment lost 1 base and the J segment 0 bases; nucleotides outside the gene matches: 10. This CDR3 spans 19 amino acids. Germline loops: CDR1 SGDLS, CDR2 YYNGEE. The CDR3 loop reads CASSVKSGTAVSGANVLTF. As DNA, the CDR3 is TGTGCCAGCAGCGTAAAGTCCGGGACAGCAGTCTCTGGGGCCAACGTCCTGACTTTC. Filled out from reference TRBV9 and TRBJ2-6, the complete variable domain reads DSGVTQTPKHLITATGQRVTLRCSPRSGDLSVYWYQQSLDQGLQFLIQYYNGEERAKGNILERFSAQQFPDLHSELNLSSLELGDSALYFCASSVKSGTAVSGANVLTFGAGSRLTVL.

The chain couples TRBV6-6 to TRBJ2-1; TRBD1 aligns across 8 bases. Trimming cost V 7 bases and J 4 bases; bases outside gene matches: 9. Germline lookup yields CDR1 MNHNY and CDR2 SVGAGI (reference sequence). The CDR3 is made up of 15 amino acids. CDR3 DNA sequence: TGTGCCAGCACCAAGGGGGACAGGTCTTACAATGAGCAGTTCTTC. Amino acid sequence: CASTKGDRSYNEQFF.

This chain connects TRBV6-5 to TRBJ1-5, with a tentative D call TRBD1 (5 bases). Germline V gives CDR1 MNHEY, CDR2 SVGAGI. V lost 6 bases to trimming and J lost 4 bases, with 16 bases between them. The CDR3 is made up of 15 amino acids. CDR3 protein: CASRGGGDRNQPQHF. The CDR3 DNA sequence: TGTGCCAGCAGGGGAGGAGGGGACCGAAATCAGCCCCAGCATTTT.

The chain employs TRBV29-1 and TRBJ2-5, with D possibly called TRBD1 or TRBD2 (5 bases each). Trimming shortened V by 7 bases and J by 5 bases, and 14 bases separated the two germline ends. CDR1 SQVTM and CDR2 ANQGSEA come from the germline V gene. There are 12 residues in the CDR3. The CDR3: CSAGTGRETQYF. In DNA form, the CDR3 reads TGCAGCGCCGGGACGGGGCGGGAGACCCAGTACTTC.

The V and J genes are TRBV7-2 and TRBJ1-2; 10 nucleotides line up with TRBD1. Per germline, CDR1 SGHTA and CDR2 FQGNSA. This CDR3 region has 15 residues. V lost 5 bases to trimming and J lost 11 bases; unmatched junction nucleotides: 14. CDR3 sequence reads: CASSPYPGTGVQYTF. In nucleotides, the CDR3 is TGTGCCAGCAGCCCATATCCCGGGACAGGGGTCCAGTACACCTTC.

This clone has just a few counts. V and J are TRBV29-1 and TRBJ2-2, with 11 bases aligning to TRBD1. The germline V gene has CDR1 SQVTM and CDR2 ANQGSEA. V was clipped by 6 bases and J by 5 bases; unmatched bases: 8. This CDR3 region has 15 residues. CDR3 protein: CSVLRTGGKTGELFF. The CDR3 bases are TGCAGCGTCCTAAGGACAGGGGGCAAGACCGGGGAGCTGTTTTTT.

This chain joins TRBV30 and TRBJ2-2; no clear D. Germline CDR1 GTSNPN, CDR2 SVGIG (reference sequence). The CDR3 loop spans 13 amino acids. With 4 bases removed from V and 8 bases from J, the gap between germline ends came to 14 bases. The CDR3: CAWIPPSVGELFF. In nucleotides, the CDR3 is TGTGCCTGGATTCCTCCTAGTGTTGGGGAGCTGTTTTTT.

The genes are TRBV7-6 and TRBJ2-2; 8 nucleotides align to TRBD2. The CDR3 length is 15 residues. V was pared by 5 bases and J by 6 bases, with 8 bases of the junction left unmatched. Per germline, CDR1 SGHVS and CDR2 FNYEAQ. CDR3 DNA sequence: TGTGCCAGCAGCGTCACTAGCGGACCAGCCGGGGAGCTGTTTTTT. Translating it yields CASSVTSGPAGELFF.